What follows are 11 T cell receptor beta chains derived from one specimen sequenced in a study of neurological immune-mediated disorders. MiXCR, run by TCRdb on the 5' RACE reads, gives a single entry per CDR3 protein. The sample comprises roughly 32,000 distinct CDR3 sequences, under 6.5% of which are singletons, and approximately 2% rests with the top ten. Source material: CD4+ T cells from blood. These receptors were collected from a woman between 45 and 60 years old in good health.

This clonotype was observed many times. V usage is TRBV20-1 and J usage is TRBJ2-3; 8 bases agree with TRBD1. V gave up 0 bases and J gave up 3 bases; unmatched junction bases: 8. The germline V gene has CDR1 DFQATT and CDR2 SNEGSKA (reference sequence). This CDR3 is built from 16 residues. The CDR3 region has the DNA TGCAGTGCTAGAGATGCAGGGCAGGGGGCTACAGATACGCAGTATTTT. Its translation: CSARDAGQGATDTQYF.

This clonotype was seen repeatedly, ten times or more. The V call is TRBV5-6, the J call TRBJ1-4; 8 bases line up with TRBD1. V lost 4 bases and J lost 8; bases outside the gene matches: 13. CDR1 and CDR2 from the germline V gene are SGHDT and YYEEEE. The CDR3 is 16 amino acids. CDR3 coding DNA: TGTGCCAGCAGCCAAATAGGACAGGGATTTGGCGAAAAACTGTTTTTT. This codes for CASSQIGQGFGEKLFF.

Ten or more counts support this clonotype. V usage is TRBV7-3 and J usage is TRBJ2-3, with TRBD2 matching 15 bases. The germline gives CDR1 SGHTA, CDR2 FQGTGA. The CDR3 spans 16 residues. V dropped 6 bases and J dropped 2; count of bases not matched to a gene: 3. CDR3 DNA: TGTGCCAGCAGTTGGACTAGCGGGGGGGCCACAGATACGCAGTATTTT. It encodes CASSWTSGGATDTQYF.

This clonotype was counted many times. The V call is TRBV7-6, the J call TRBJ2-1; TRBD1 or TRBD2 may be the D gene (6 bases each). The ends were cut back, 2 bases at V and 8 bases at J, with 16 bases in the middle. CDR3 length: 15 residues. Per germline, CDR1 SGHVS and CDR2 FNYEAQ. The CDR3 reads CASSLWPGARDEQFF. Written as DNA, the CDR3 is TGTGCCAGCAGCTTATGGCCGGGGGCCAGAGATGAGCAGTTCTTC.

This clonotype came up many times. This chain joins TRBV5-1 and TRBJ1-2; D is perhaps TRBD1 (6 bases). Trimming removed 0 bases at V and 4 bases at J, with 10 bases between. Germline V gene data show CDR1 as SGHRS and CDR2 as YFSETQ. The CDR3 is 14 amino acids. CDR3 sequence reads: CASSLGTDSYGYTF. The CDR3, as DNA: TGCGCCAGCAGCTTGGGGACAGACTCCTATGGCTACACCTTC. The whole variable domain, filled in from reference TRBV5-1 and TRBJ1-2, reads KAGVTQTPRYLIKTRGQQVTLSCSPISGHRSVSWYQQTPGQGLQFLFEYFSETQRNKGNFPGRFSGRQFSNSRSEMNVSTLELGDSALYLCASSLGTDSYGYTFGSGTRLTVV.

This clonotype came up many times. The chain combines TRBV24-1 with TRBJ2-7; D is perhaps TRBD1 (6 bases). V lost 6 bases, J lost 5 bases, and 16 bases lay in between. The CDR3 totals 14 residues. Germline V gene data show CDR1 as KGHDR and CDR2 as SFDVKD. Written as DNA, the CDR3 is TGTGCCACCAGTCCTAGGGGGAAGGGCCACGAGCAGTACTTC. Protein: CATSPRGKGHEQYF.

Ten or more counts support this clonotype. The chain uses TRBV20-1 and TRBJ2-1; D might be TRBD2 (5 bases). CDR1 and CDR2 from the germline V gene are DFQATT and SNEGSKA (reference sequence). This CDR3 is built from 18 residues. Trimming took off 5 bases at V and 5 bases at J, with 28 bases between the two ends. CDR3 bases: TGCAGTGCTTCAGAGATTCCGGCTAGCTCGGTGCTACACAATGAGCAGTTCTTC. Its translation: CSASEIPASSVLHNEQFF.

This clonotype has at least ten counts. The chain couples TRBV20-1 to TRBJ2-2; D gene uncertain. The CDR3 totals 12 residues. The ends were cut back, 6 bases at V and 2 bases at J, with 7 bases in the middle. Germline V gene lookup returns CDR1 DFQATT and CDR2 SNEGSKA (reference sequence). CDR3 DNA: TGCAGTGCCATTTCCAACACCGGGGAGCTGTTTTTT. This gives the protein CSAISNTGELFF.

This clonotype has at least ten counts. The genes are TRBV10-3 and TRBJ2-1; TRBD1 matches 11 bases. Germline values: CDR1 ENHRY, CDR2 SYGVKD. The CDR3 length is 14 residues. V was pared by 9 bases and J by 5 bases, with 6 bases of the junction left unmatched. This CDR3 reads CAITPGQGDNEQFF. The DNA of the CDR3 is TGTGCCATTACACCGGGACAGGGGGACAATGAGCAGTTCTTC.

This chain's CDR3 is CSVGPGGGRAYEQYF. CDR3 coding DNA: TGCAGCGTTGGCCCCGGGGGCGGGAGGGCCTACGAGCAGTACTTC. The chain has TRBV29-1 and TRBJ2-7, with 9 bases lining up with TRBD2. Germline trimming cut 4 bases from V and 2 bases from J; bases unmatched to any gene: 9. The CDR3 runs 15 residues. Per the germline V gene, CDR1 is SQVTM and CDR2 is ANQGSEA.

There are many counts of this clonotype. The chain joins TRBV15 to TRBJ2-1, with D unresolved. The germline V gene has CDR1 LNHNV and CDR2 YYDKDF (reference sequence). V gave up 2 bases and J gave up 8 bases, with 10 bases separating them. The length of the CDR3 is 13 residues. The DNA for the CDR3 is TGTGCCACCAGCAGACGATTTCGGGATGAGCAGTTCTTC. It encodes CATSRRFRDEQFF.